What follows are 20 T cell receptor beta chains derived from one specimen sequenced in a study of human T cells and chemical hapten exposure. As to time point: patch test 1, 2 weeks after DPC sensitization. Treatment of the sample: therapeutic diphenylcyclopropenone sensitization with weekly scalp DPC. TCRdb called the RACE reads again in MiXCR, with one record for every CDR3 protein. The sample shows fewer than 500,000 distinct CDR3 sequences, 4.8% of them seen only once. Specimen: whole blood, collected in connection with sensitization to the hapten diphenylcyclopropenone (DPC). These TCRs come from a woman aged 45-65 years with alopecia areata. Some clones in this sample may be carry-over from other donors' samples.

The chain links TRBV2 to TRBJ2-3; 7 bases are a match to TRBD2. V was pared by 6 bases and J by 9 bases, with 3 bases of the junction left unmatched. The CDR3 covers 11 residues. Germline CDR1 SNHLY, CDR2 FYNNEI. CDR3 DNA sequence: TGTGCCAGCAGACCGGGACTAACGCAGTATTTT. This gives the protein CASRPGLTQYF.

This clonotype was seen at least ten times. This chain uses TRBV4-1 with TRBJ2-1; D possibly corresponds to TRBD1 (5 bases). The CDR3 contains 14 residues. Trimming stripped 0 bases from V and 7 bases from J, with 10 bases between. The germline V gene has CDR1 MGHRA and CDR2 YSYEKL. The DNA of the CDR3 is TGCGCCAGCAGCCAAGAGGATAGGGGAAATGAGCAGTTCTTC. Its translation is CASSQEDRGNEQFF.

This clonotype occurred a few times. The V call is TRBV10-3, the J call TRBJ1-5, with 10 positions matching TRBD1. Germline CDR1 reads ENHRY; CDR2 reads SYGVKD. The CDR3 runs 15 residues. V dropped 1 base and J dropped 4; count of bases not matched to a gene: 1. The CDR3 DNA is TGTGCCATCAGTGAGTGGGACAGGGGAAATCAGCCCCAGCATTTT. Protein sequence: CAISEWDRGNQPQHF.

V gene TRBV5-6 combines with J gene TRBJ1-1; 10 bases fit TRBD1. The CDR3 length is 16 residues. CDR1 and CDR2 from the germline V gene are SGHDT and YYEEEE. V lost 4 bases to trimming and J lost 0 bases; unmatched junction nucleotides: 6. The CDR3 nucleotides are TGTGCCAGCAGCCCAGACAGGGGGCGCTTGAACACTGAAGCTTTCTTT. Its translation is CASSPDRGRLNTEAFF.

This clonotype was observed at least ten times. The genes are TRBV7-9 and TRBJ2-6; D call uncertain. The CDR3 is 14 residues long. The germline V gene has CDR1 SEHNR and CDR2 FQNEAQ (reference sequence). Deletions cut 10 bases from V and 2 bases from J, with 12 bases between. The CDR3 sequence: CAKSGDTGANVLTF. The CDR3 nucleotides are TGTGCCAAATCAGGAGACACTGGGGCCAACGTCCTGACTTTC.

This clonotype was seen many times. The rearrangement links TRBV11-2 to TRBJ1-2; a possible D gene is TRBD1 (5 bases). This CDR3 is 15 amino acids long. CDR1 and CDR2 (germline): SGHAT, FQNNGV. Deletions cut 3 bases from V and 4 bases from J, with 15 bases between. The CDR3 bases are TGTGCCAGCAGCTTTGGGACCTCCACCCTCTATGGCTACACCTTC. Protein sequence: CASSFGTSTLYGYTF.

This clonotype was found many times. This chain connects TRBV20-1 to TRBJ2-7; tentative D call: TRBD1 (6 bases). The CDR3 runs 15 residues. Germline lookup yields CDR1 DFQATT and CDR2 SNEGSKA (reference sequence). Trimming stripped 3 bases from V and 3 bases from J, with 18 bases between. This CDR3 reads CSARSAQGPFYEQYF. CDR3 DNA: TGCAGTGCTAGGTCCGCACAGGGTCCGTTCTACGAGCAGTACTTC.

The gene calls are TRBV6-5 and TRBJ2-1; D is undetermined. Germline loops: CDR1 MNHEY, CDR2 SVGAGI. Between the trimmed V and J ends, which lost 6 bases and 8 bases, there was a span of 8 bases. The CDR3 totals 11 residues. CDR3 sequence reads: CASRLQYEQFF. CDR3 nucleotides: TGTGCCAGCAGGTTACAGTATGAGCAGTTCTTC.

The table lists this clonotype with many counts. V is TRBV5-1 and J is TRBJ1-5, with D unclear. The CDR3 has 13 amino acids. Between the trimmed V and J ends, which lost 4 bases and 7 bases, there was a span of 12 bases. CDR1 and CDR2 from the germline V gene are SGHRS and YFSETQ. The CDR3 sequence: CASSVGEKQPQHF. DNA of the CDR3: TGCGCCAGCAGCGTGGGAGAAAAACAGCCCCAGCATTTT.

There are many counts of this clonotype. CDR3 in amino acids: CASSPRKAGVQETQYF. The CDR3 nucleotides read TGTGCCAGCAGTCCCAGAAAGGCGGGCGTCCAAGAGACCCAGTACTTC. The J gene is TRBJ2-5, the V gene TRBV28, with a weak D call TRBD2 (5 bases). Germline assignment: CDR1 MDHEN and CDR2 SYDVKM. Between the trimmed V and J ends, which lost 5 bases and 1 base, there was a span of 17 bases. The CDR3 has 16 amino acids.

This clonotype was seen repeatedly, ten times or more. The genes are TRBV12-3 or TRBV12-4 and TRBJ2-3, with D hard to call. This CDR3 spans 13 amino acids. The V end lost 3 bases, the J end lost 4 bases, and 8 bases lay between the germline ends. CDR3 nucleotides: TGTGCCAGCAGTTTGGTGATAGCAGATACGCAGTATTTT. This gives the protein CASSLVIADTQYF.

This clonotype was seen ten or more times. This chain connects TRBV7-2 to TRBJ2-5; perhaps D is TRBD1 or TRBD2 (5 bases each). There are 15 residues in the CDR3. V lost 5 bases to trimming and J lost 1 base, with 14 bases between them. Germline V gene sequence: CDR1 SGHTA, CDR2 FQGNSA. DNA for the CDR3: TGTGCCAGCAGCGGGGGAGCGGTTCTCCAAGAGACCCAGTACTTC. The encoded protein is CASSGGAVLQETQYF.

In its sample, this clonotype was seen a few times. V usage is TRBV30 and J usage is TRBJ2-5; weak D call: TRBD1 (6 bases). The CDR3 runs to 11 residues. Germline CDR1 GTSNPN, CDR2 SVGIG (reference sequence). The germline V and J ends were trimmed by 5 bases and 5 bases, with 9 bases remaining between them. The CDR3 protein is CAWGQFETQYF. DNA of the CDR3: TGTGCCTGGGGACAGTTCGAGACCCAGTACTTC.

Concerning this clonotype itself: Possible read error: a much larger clone is one base away. This rearrangement joins TRBV14 to TRBJ1-1; D remains ambiguous. CDR3 length: 12 amino acids. Trimming left V 4 bases short and J 6 bases short, with 9 bases between. Germline V gene sequence: CDR1 SGHDN, CDR2 FVKESK. CDR3 region: CASSLRNSEAFF. The CDR3, as DNA: TGTGCCAGCAGCCTCCGTAACTCTGAAGCTTTCTTT.

This clonotype was counted at least ten times. The chain has TRBV5-6 and TRBJ2-4, with TRBD2 as a possible D gene (6 bases). Per the germline V gene, CDR1 is SGHDT and CDR2 is YYEEEE. V was clipped by 6 bases and J by 0 bases, with 10 bases between them. The CDR3 has 14 amino acids. The CDR3 DNA sequence: TGTGCCAGCACTGGAGGGCTAGCCAAAAACATTCAGTACTTC. Protein product: CASTGGLAKNIQYF. Full variable domain (missing parts from reference TRBV5-6 and TRBJ2-4): DAGVTQSPTHLIKTRGQQVTLRCSPKSGHDTVSWYQQALGQGPQFIFQYYEEEERQRGNFPDRFSGHQFPNYSSELNVNALLLGDSALYLCASTGGLAKNIQYFGAGTRLSVL.

V is TRBV5-1 and J is TRBJ2-7; 7 bases match TRBD2. CDR1 and CDR2 from the germline V gene are SGHRS and YFSETQ. The J segment lost 0 bases and the V segment lost 4 bases, leaving 10 bases of the junction unmatched. The CDR3 is made up of 16 amino acids. The CDR3 region is CASSPLGLGNSYEQYF. CDR3 nucleotide sequence: TGCGCCAGCAGCCCCCTTGGACTAGGGAACTCCTACGAGCAGTACTTC. Supplemented by reference TRBV5-1 and TRBJ2-7, the full variable domain reads KAGVTQTPRYLIKTRGQQVTLSCSPISGHRSVSWYQQTPGQGLQFLFEYFSETQRNKGNFPGRFSGRQFSNSRSEMNVSTLELGDSALYLCASSPLGLGNSYEQYFGPGTRLTVT.

This clonotype has at least ten counts. The chain combines TRBV20-1 with TRBJ2-1; unclear D gene. V gave up 4 bases and J gave up 2 bases, with 12 bases separating them. CDR3 length: 14 residues. Germline-derived CDR1 and CDR2 are DFQATT and SNEGSKA (reference sequence). The CDR3 DNA reads as TGCAGTGCTATGAAGGGTATAGCCTACAATGAGCAGTTCTTC. Residues: CSAMKGIAYNEQFF.

This clonotype was found many times. V is TRBV7-9 and J is TRBJ1-1; unclear D gene. Trimming removed 8 bases at V and 2 bases at J, with 6 bases between. Germline CDR1 is SEHNR and CDR2 is FQNEAQ (reference sequence). The CDR3 runs to 11 residues. The CDR3 loop reads CASEGNTEAFF. The CDR3 region has the DNA TGTGCCAGCGAGGGAAACACTGAAGCTTTCTTT.

This clonotype was seen many times. This chain connects TRBV9 to TRBJ2-4, with D possibly matching TRBD1 (6 bases). The CDR3 has 19 amino acids. CDR1 is SGDLS and CDR2 is YYNGEE in the germline V gene. Trimming took off 4 bases at V and 0 bases at J, with 23 bases between the two ends. This CDR3 is CASSSNPGDTTRAKNIQYF. CDR3 nucleotides: TGTGCCAGCAGCTCTAATCCAGGGGACACAACCAGAGCCAAAAACATTCAGTACTTC.

This clonotype was seen ten or more times. The genes are TRBV4-2 and TRBJ2-1; maybe TRBD1 (5 bases). The V gene's germline CDR1 is LGHNA and CDR2 YNFKEQ. The CDR3 loop spans 14 amino acids. V gave up 1 base and J gave up 6 bases, with 10 bases separating them. The CDR3 loop reads CASSQARVGNEQFF. Written as DNA, the CDR3 is TGTGCCAGCAGCCAAGCCAGGGTTGGCAATGAGCAGTTCTTC.